The 15 T cell receptor beta chains below all came from one sample that was sequenced in a study of blood T cell repertoires in COVID-19. TCRdb's table, derived via immunoSEQ multiplex PCR, lists solely in-frame clones and lacks some. The sample gives around 100,000 clones, more than 85% of which show up once; around 2.5% is in the top ten. The sequenced material came from peripheral blood. The receptors come from a human donor with active COVID-19. The donor label of this sample is uncertain.

This chain uses TRBV28 with TRBJ1-1; the match to TRBD1 covers 7 bases. Germline trimming cut 5 bases from V and 3 bases from J; bases unmatched to any gene: 18. This CDR3 is 18 amino acids long. Germline V lookup: CDR1 MDHEN, CDR2 SYDVKM. The CDR3 coding sequence is TGTGCCAGCAGTATATTGAGTTGGACAGGAAGGGGTCACACTGAAGCTTTCTTT. Translation: CASSILSWTGRGHTEAFF.

The chain recombines TRBV11-2 with TRBJ1-2; 7 bases line up with TRBD1. CDR1 and CDR2 from the germline V gene are SGHAT and FQNNGV. The CDR3 is 15 residues long. V dropped 5 bases and J dropped 4; count of bases not matched to a gene: 10. The CDR3 protein is CASSLGDRDSYGYTF. DNA for the CDR3: TGTGCCAGCAGCCTAGGTGACAGGGACTCCTATGGCTACACCTTC.

The DNA for the CDR3 is TGTGCCAGCAGTGCCGGGACTAGTAACACCGGGGAGCTGTTTTTT. The encoded protein is CASSAGTSNTGELFF. The rearrangement joins TRBV6-2 or TRBV6-3 to TRBJ2-2; 8 bases are a match to TRBD2. V was clipped by 5 bases and J by 2 bases; unmatched bases: 4. Germline loops: CDR1 MNHEY, CDR2 SVGEGT. The length of the CDR3 is 15 residues.

The chain couples TRBV9 to TRBJ2-7; TRBD1 is a possible D gene (6 bases). Trimming took 1 base from V and 1 from J, leaving 9 bases between them. This CDR3 is 14 amino acids long. CDR1 and CDR2 (germline): SGDLS, YYNGEE. The DNA for the CDR3 is TGTGCCAGCAGCGTATCAGGGGAGTCCTACGAGCAGTACTTC. This sequence encodes CASSVSGESYEQYF.

The chain employs TRBV18 and TRBJ2-1, with TRBD1 identical over 11 bases. With 3 bases clipped from V and 5 bases from J, the junction kept 3 bases outside the gene matches. The CDR3 totals 15 residues. The V gene's germline CDR1 is KGHSH and CDR2 LQKENI. The chain's CDR3 is CASSPGQGDHNEQFF. CDR3 sequence (DNA): TGTGCCAGCTCACCGGGACAGGGGGACCACAATGAGCAGTTCTTC. Variable domain in full (rest from reference TRBV18 and TRBJ2-1): NAGVMQNPRHLVRRRGQEARLRCSPMKGHSHVYWYRQLPEEGLKFMVYLQKENIIDESGMPKERFSAEFPKEGPSILRIQQVVRGDSAAYFCASSPGQGDHNEQFFGPGTRLTVL.

This clone was observed once. This sequence joins TRBV19 and TRBJ2-3, with 12 bases identical to TRBD1. Germline CDR1 and CDR2: LNHDA and SQIVND (reference sequence). This CDR3 spans 16 amino acids. The ends lost 4 bases at V and 2 bases at J; junction bases unmatched: 4. Here the CDR3 DNA reads TGTGCCAGTAGTAGGGACAGGGGGCTTCCCACAGATACGCAGTATTTT. Protein product: CASSRDRGLPTDTQYF.

The CDR3 DNA reads TGTGCCAGCAGCCAAGTCGGTGCCGGGGGAGGAGATACGCAGTATTTT. This translates into CASSQVGAGGGDTQYF. The chain links TRBV3-1 (or the pseudogene TRBV3-2) to TRBJ2-3; tentatively, D is TRBD2 (6 bases). Germline V gives CDR1 LGHDT, CDR2 YNNKEL (reference sequence). Between the trimmed V and J ends, which lost 1 base and 5 bases, there was a span of 16 bases. The CDR3 runs 16 residues.

J is TRBJ2-7 and V is TRBV11-2, with 7 bases identical to TRBD2. J was trimmed by 2 bases and V by 0 bases; bases with no gene match: 4. Per germline, CDR1 SGHAT and CDR2 FQNNGV. The CDR3 totals 15 residues. DNA of the CDR3: TGTGCCAGCAGCTTAGATCGGGGAGGGACCTACGAGCAGTACTTC. Protein sequence: CASSLDRGGTYEQYF.

V gene TRBV5-1 combines with J gene TRBJ2-2, with D possibly TRBD2 on 7 matching bases. Trimming took 4 bases from V and 4 from J, leaving 11 bases between them. The germline V gene encodes CDR1 SGHRS and CDR2 YFSETQ. This CDR3 is built from 14 residues. CDR3 sequence (DNA): TGCGCCAGCAGCCCCGGGGGGCCCACCGGGGAGCTGTTTTTT. Translating gives CASSPGGPTGELFF.

The genes are TRBV5-6 and TRBJ2-1; 8 bases fit TRBD2. Germline CDR1 reads SGHDT; CDR2 reads YYEEEE. Trimming at V came to 4 bases and at J to 4 bases, leaving 10 bases not matched to a gene. CDR3 length: 16 residues. The CDR3 loop is CASSRPRRGAYNEQFF. CDR3 nucleotide sequence: TGTGCCAGCAGCCGCCCCCGGCGGGGGGCATACAATGAGCAGTTCTTC.

The V call is TRBV5-5, the J call TRBJ2-3; possibly TRBD2 for D (6 bases). With 2 bases removed from V and 1 base from J, the gap between germline ends came to 14 bases. The germline V gene encodes CDR1 SGHKS and CDR2 YYEKEE (reference sequence). The CDR3 is 16 amino acids. The DNA of the CDR3 is TGTGCCAGCAGCTTCCTTCGGGCTAGCGGCACAGATACGCAGTATTTT. Residues: CASSFLRASGTDTQYF.

A single count supports this clone. V gene TRBV19 combines with J gene TRBJ2-5; a weak D match, TRBD1 (6 bases). Germline V CDR1 and CDR2: LNHDA, SQIVND (reference sequence). V lost 2 bases, J lost 5 bases, and 15 bases lay in between. The CDR3 runs 15 residues. The DNA for the CDR3 is TGTGCCAGTAGTATATTCCAGGGACAAAGGGAGACCCAGTACTTC. It yields the protein CASSIFQGQRETQYF.

This clone was seen once. The gene calls are TRBV12-3 or TRBV12-4 and TRBJ2-3, with 7 nucleotides matching TRBD1. Trimming at V came to 5 bases and at J to 4 bases, leaving 0 bases not matched to a gene. CDR3 length: 12 residues. Here the CDR3 reads CASSTGADTQYF. CDR3 sequence (DNA): TGTGCCAGCAGTACAGGGGCAGATACGCAGTATTTT.

The chain is built from TRBV29-1 and TRBJ2-1; D perhaps matches TRBD1 (5 bases). This CDR3 has 12 residues. Trimming cost V 7 bases and J 1 base, with 8 bases left between them. Looked up from germline, CDR1 is SQVTM and CDR2 is ANQGSEA. Here the CDR3 reads CSGGSSYNEQFF. CDR3 coding DNA: TGCAGCGGGGGCTCGTCCTACAATGAGCAGTTCTTC.

This clone is a singleton in its sample. The gene calls are TRBV5-1 and TRBJ1-4; possibly TRBD1 for D (6 bases). Trimming stripped 4 bases from V and 1 base from J, with 11 bases between. The CDR3 runs to 15 residues. Germline assignment: CDR1 SGHRS and CDR2 YFSETQ. The CDR3 DNA reads TGCGCCAGCAGCACAACAGGGAGAACTAATGAAAAACTGTTTTTT. It specifies CASSTTGRTNEKLFF.